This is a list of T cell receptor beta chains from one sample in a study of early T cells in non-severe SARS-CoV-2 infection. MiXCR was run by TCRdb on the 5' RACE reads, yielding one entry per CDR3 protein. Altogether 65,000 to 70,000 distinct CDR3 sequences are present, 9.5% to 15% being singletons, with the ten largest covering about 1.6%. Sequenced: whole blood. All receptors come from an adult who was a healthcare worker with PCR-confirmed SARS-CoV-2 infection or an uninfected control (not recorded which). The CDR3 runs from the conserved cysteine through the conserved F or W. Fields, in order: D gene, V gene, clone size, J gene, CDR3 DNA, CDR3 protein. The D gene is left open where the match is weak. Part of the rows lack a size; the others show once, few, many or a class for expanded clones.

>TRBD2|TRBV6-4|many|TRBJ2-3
TGTGCCAGCAGTGAGGAAGCGGGGGGAAACACAGATACGCAGTATTTT
CASSEEAGGNTDTQYF
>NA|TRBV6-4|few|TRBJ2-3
TGTGCCAGCAGTGACTCGCGCGGGGTCACAGATACGCAGTATTTT
CASSDSRGVTDTQYF
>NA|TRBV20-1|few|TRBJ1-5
TGCAGTGCTAACCGTCCCGGGGGCCGGCGGACCCAGCATTTT
CSANRPGGRRTQHF
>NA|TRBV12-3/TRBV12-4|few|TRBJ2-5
TGTGCCAGCAGCTCACAGGTATCCCAAGAGACCCAGTACTTC
CASSSQVSQETQYF
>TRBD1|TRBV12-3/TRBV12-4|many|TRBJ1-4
TGTGCCAGCAGTTTATTAGGACAGGGCGGTGAAAAACTGTTTTTT
CASSLLGQGGEKLFF
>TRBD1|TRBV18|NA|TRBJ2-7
TGTGCCAGCTCACACGGACAGGCCTACGAGCAGTACTTC
CASSHGQAYEQYF
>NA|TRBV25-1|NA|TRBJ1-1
TGTGCCAGCAAAAAGGGACACACTGAAGCTTTCTTT
CASKKGHTEAFF
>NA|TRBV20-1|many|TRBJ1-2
TGCAGTGCTACCTCCCCGGCCAGAGGAGTTAATGGCTACACCTTC
CSATSPARGVNGYTF
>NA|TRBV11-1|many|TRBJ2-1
TGTGCCAGCAGCTTAGCGAGGTTGGGCAATGAGCAGTTCTTC
CASSLARLGNEQFF
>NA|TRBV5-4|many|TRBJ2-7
TGTGCCAGCAGCGAGATACAGGGCTCCTACGAGCAGTACTTC
CASSEIQGSYEQYF
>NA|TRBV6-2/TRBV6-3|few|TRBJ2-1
TGTGCCAGCTCTACCCCAGCGTGGGAGCAGTTCTTC
CASSTPAWEQFF
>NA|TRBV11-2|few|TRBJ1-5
TGTGCCAGCAGCTTAGTAACAGGGTACGACCAGCCCCAGCATTTT
CASSLVTGYDQPQHF
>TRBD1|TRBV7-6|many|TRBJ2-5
TGTGCCAGCAGCTTAGGGGACAGGGAGGTAGAGACCCAGTACTTC
CASSLGDREVETQYF
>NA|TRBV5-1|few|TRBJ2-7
TGCGCCAGCAGCTTGGGGACTCGCTCCTACGAGCAGTACTTC
CASSLGTRSYEQYF
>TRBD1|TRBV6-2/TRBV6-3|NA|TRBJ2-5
TGTGCCAGCAGAGACCCAGGGGGCGAGTACTTC
CASRDPGGEYF